This paragraph reports one T cell receptor beta chain. The antigen remains unidentified. The CDR3 runs 13 residues. The V and J ends lost 5 bases and 1 base respectively, with 8 bases between them. Looked up from germline, CDR1 is LGHNT and CDR2 is FRNRAP. This record comes from a study of T cell responses to AZD1222 COVID-19 vaccine. Regarding the study as a whole: Vaccine-associated CD4 TCRs ranged over spike, dominating at 160-218 and 743-854. Close to half of all spike-specific TCRs reportedly target regions of the variants that are unmutated.

Repertoires were generated with immunoSEQ multiplex PCR, while TCRdb's copy carries only in-frame clones and drops some. Of under 150,000 clones listed, 92% are singletons. The material sequenced was peripheral blood, taken 28 days after the second AZD1222 dose. The TCR sequence derives from an adult who received the AZD1222 COVID-19 vaccine. The J gene is TRBJ2-5, the V gene TRBV12-5; maybe TRBD1 (5 bases). The CDR3 DNA reads TGTGCTAGTGGTACGACAGTCCAAGAGACCCAGTACTTC. Translation: CASGTTVQETQYF.